This TCR beta chain was sequenced during a study of blood T cell repertoires in COVID-19. The wider study: PBMCs, B-cell-depleted T cells, or T cells provided the cDNA or gDNA that made up the material.

This clone was seen ten or more times. The CDR3 is 15 residues long. The V end lost 2 bases, the J end lost 8 bases, and 18 bases lay between the germline ends. The germline V gene has CDR1 MNHNS and CDR2 SASEGT. Generated by immunoSEQ multiplex PCR, the TCRdb table keeps only in-frame clones and is missing some. Of 100,000 or so clones listed, 80% to 90% are singletons. Sequenced sample: PBMCs or T cells enriched from blood (not recorded which). The clonotype comes from a woman in her 50s who had recovered from COVID-19. The rearrangement uses TRBV6-1 and TRBJ1-1; TRBD1 is a possible D gene (6 bases). The CDR3 here is CASSELQGNSVEAFF. In nucleotides, the CDR3 is TGTGCCAGCAGTGAACTACAGGGAAACTCAGTAGAAGCTTTCTTT.